These T cell receptor beta chains were read from a single sample in a study of metastatic and nonmetastatic thyroid tumors. TCRdb re-called the PCR reads via MiXCR. The sample includes approximately 34,000 clones, over 15% seen only once; the top ten take over 9.5%. Source material: blood. The receptor set was obtained from a female donor with papillary thyroid cancer or a benign thyroid nodule (not recorded which). Some clones in this sample may be carry-over from other donors' samples. Each CDR3 is given with its conserved first and last residue. Fields, in order: J gene, V gene, clone size, D gene, CDR3 protein, CDR3 DNA. D genes are given only for firm matches. The size entry is marked missing in some rows and otherwise reads once, few, many or a size class.

J: TRBJ2-7; V: TRBV6-1; size: .; D: TRBD2; CDR3: CASVTSGGEEQYF; DNA: TGTGCCAGCGTGACTAGCGGGGGTGAGGAGCAGTACTTC
J: TRBJ1-5; V: TRBV12-3/TRBV12-4; size: .; D: .; CDR3: CASSFSGEGNQPQHF; DNA: TGTGCCAGCAGTTTCTCAGGGGAAGGCAATCAGCCCCAGCATTTT
J: TRBJ2-3; V: TRBV20-1; size: many; D: .; CDR3: CSASPSTDTQYF; DNA: TGCAGTGCTAGCCCTAGCACAGATACGCAGTATTTT
J: TRBJ1-4; V: TRBV7-8; size: many; D: .; CDR3: CASSPRRDWGNEKLFF; DNA: TGTGCCAGCAGCCCGCGCAGGGATTGGGGCAATGAAAAACTGTTTTTT
J: TRBJ1-1; V: TRBV7-2; size: .; D: .; CDR3: CASSLRAANTEAFF; DNA: TGTGCCAGCAGCCTTAGGGCAGCGAACACTGAAGCTTTCTTT
J: TRBJ2-7; V: TRBV20-1; size: .; D: .; CDR3: CSAGARWGIIGCEQYF; DNA: TGCAGTGCTGGAGCCCGGTGGGGGATAATAGGCTGCGAGCAGTACTTC
J: TRBJ1-3; V: TRBV5-1; size: many; D: .; CDR3: CASSLGSGISNTIYF; DNA: TGCGCCAGCAGCTTGGGCAGCGGTATTTCGAACACCATATATTTT
J: TRBJ2-3; V: TRBV30; size: many; D: TRBD2; CDR3: CAWSSELAGGVDTQYF; DNA: TGTGCCTGGTCCAGTGAACTAGCGGGAGGTGTCGATACGCAGTATTTT
J: TRBJ1-1; V: TRBV11-2; size: once; D: .; CDR3: CASSLERALNTEAFF; DNA: TGTGCCAGCAGCCTAGAAAGGGCACTCAACACTGAAGCTTTCTTT
J: TRBJ1-1; V: TRBV20-1; size: .; D: .; CDR3: CSAKGGAGEAFF; DNA: TGCAGTGCCAAAGGGGGGGCTGGGGAAGCTTTCTTT
J: TRBJ1-2; V: TRBV3-1; size: many; D: .; CDR3: CASRQNGEGGYTF; DNA: TGTGCCAGCAGACAAAATGGGGAAGGCGGCTACACCTTC
J: TRBJ2-5; V: TRBV7-9; size: many; D: .; CDR3: CASSSPRATGLQETQYF; DNA: TGTGCCAGCAGCTCCCCCCGGGCGACAGGCCTCCAAGAGACCCAGTACTTC
J: TRBJ1-5; V: TRBV27; size: many; D: .; CDR3: CASSFGRGDQPQHF; DNA: TGTGCCAGCAGTTTTGGAAGGGGAGATCAGCCCCAGCATTTT
J: TRBJ1-6; V: TRBV10-3; size: medium-sized; D: .; CDR3: CAIRRGDDSPLHF; DNA: TGTGCCATCCGGAGGGGGGATGATTCACCCCTCCACTTT
J: TRBJ1-5; V: TRBV30; size: many; D: .; CDR3: CAWSVRSNQPQHF; DNA: TGTGCCTGGAGTGTACGGAGCAATCAGCCCCAGCATTTT